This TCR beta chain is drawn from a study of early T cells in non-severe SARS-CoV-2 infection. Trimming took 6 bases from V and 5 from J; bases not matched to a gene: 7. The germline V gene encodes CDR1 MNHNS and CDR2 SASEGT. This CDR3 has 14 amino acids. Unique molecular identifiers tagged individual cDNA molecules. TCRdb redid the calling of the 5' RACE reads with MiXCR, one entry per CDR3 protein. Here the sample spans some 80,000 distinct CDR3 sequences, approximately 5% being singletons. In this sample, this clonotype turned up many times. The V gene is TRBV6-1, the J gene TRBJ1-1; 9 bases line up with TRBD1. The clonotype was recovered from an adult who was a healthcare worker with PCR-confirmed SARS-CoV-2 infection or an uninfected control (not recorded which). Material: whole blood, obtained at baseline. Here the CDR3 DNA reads TGTGCCAGCAGGACTTGGGACAGGGATACTGAAGCTTTCTTT. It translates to CASRTWDRDTEAFF.